This TCR beta chain was captured by sequencing in a study of identical twins. TCRdb fed the 5' RACE reads into MiXCR, producing one record per CDR3 protein. The table shows approximately 620,000 distinct CDR3 sequences, with less than 10% occurring only once. Regarding the study as a whole: Insertions were reduced in abundant cord blood beta clonotypes but not in memory repertoires. Out-of-frame alpha sequences that twins shared showed excess low generation probability.

A remark on this clonotype: Its antigen is unknown.

Trimming removed 0 bases from V and 3 bases from J, with 18 bases in between. Looked up from germline, CDR1 is MNHEY and CDR2 is SVGEGT. CDR3 length: 17 residues. These records were also assigned to another study, of yellow fever vaccine responses in identical twins.

The sequence derives from a woman aged 18-29 years in good health. Specimen: PBMCs. The chain combines TRBV6-2 or TRBV6-3 with TRBJ2-7, with a weak D call TRBD1 (6 bases). CDR3 nucleotides: TGTGCCAGCAGTTACTCCACCGGTGGACAGTCCTTCTACGAGCAGTACTTC. This sequence encodes CASSYSTGGQSFYEQYF.